The 14 T cell receptor beta chains reported below all come from one sample, sequenced in a study of T cell repertoires in cytomegalovirus infection. Their cognate antigens are unknown. TCRdb analysed the reads with MiXCR anew, one entry per CDR3 protein. The table records under 200,000 distinct CDR3 sequences, less than 25% of them present only once. This specimen consisted of CD8+ T cells from cultured PBMCs, obtained from culture after CMV antigen stimulation. The receptors originated from a human donor in good health (CMV status not recorded). Some clones in this sample may be carry-over from other donors' samples.

V and J are TRBV29-1 and TRBJ1-2; D remains ambiguous. The germline V gene encodes CDR1 SQVTM and CDR2 ANQGSEA. CDR3 length equals 12 residues. V dropped 4 bases and J dropped 4 bases, with 10 bases sitting between them. CDR3 amino acids: CSVGRLSYGYTF. CDR3 nucleotides: TGCAGCGTTGGCCGCCTGAGCTATGGCTACACCTTC. The variable domain in full, completed from reference TRBV29-1 and TRBJ1-2, reads SAVISQKPSRDICQRGTSLTIQCQVDSQVTMMFWYRQQPGQSLTLIATANQGSEATYESGFVIDKFPISRPNLTFSTLTVSNMSPEDSSIYLCSVGRLSYGYTFGSGTRLTVV.

This clonotype was observed a few times. This chain uses TRBV30 with TRBJ1-6, with D possibly being TRBD1 (6 bases). This CDR3 comprises 16 residues. The V gene's germline CDR1 is GTSNPN and CDR2 SVGIG (reference sequence). Between the trimmed V and J ends, which lost 0 bases and 10 bases, there was a span of 19 bases. The CDR3 spells CAWSVESWDTGSPLHF. The CDR3 DNA sequence: TGTGCCTGGAGTGTAGAATCCTGGGACACAGGCTCACCCCTCCACTTT.

The rearrangement links TRBV12-3 or TRBV12-4 to TRBJ1-5, with TRBD1 matching over 9 bases. V gave up 6 bases and J gave up 0 bases; unmatched junction bases: 0. The CDR3 spans 14 residues. The CDR3 DNA reads as TGTGCCAGCAGGGACAGGGGTAGCAATCAGCCCCAGCATTTT. Its translation is CASRDRGSNQPQHF.

The V and J genes are TRBV15 and TRBJ2-2; D is unclear. The CDR3 has 16 residues. The germline CDR1 and CDR2 sequences are LNHNV and YYDKDF (reference sequence). V was cut by 0 bases and J by 10 bases, with 18 bases left in between. CDR3 loop: CATSRDPGRSLEELFF. CDR3 sequence (DNA): TGTGCCACCAGCAGAGATCCTGGACGCTCACTCGAGGAGCTGTTTTTT.

In DNA form, the CDR3 reads TGTGCCAGCAGCCACAGGGACTCCTCCACAGATACGCAGTATTTT. It specifies CASSHRDSSTDTQYF. This chain uses TRBV28 with TRBJ2-3; D might be TRBD1 or TRBD2, each matching 6 bases. Trimming pared 6 bases from V and 2 bases from J, leaving 15 bases between. CDR1 is MDHEN, CDR2 SYDVKM, per germline. The CDR3 is 15 residues long. Filled out from reference TRBV28 and TRBJ2-3, the complete variable domain reads DVKVTQSSRYLVKRTGEKVFLECVQDMDHENMFWYRQDPGLGLRLIYFSYDVKMKEKGDIPEGYSVSREKKERFSLILESASTNQTSMYLCASSHRDSSTDTQYFGPGTRLTVL.

V usage is TRBV7-9 and J usage is TRBJ2-7, with 7 bases aligning to TRBD1. This CDR3 region has 15 residues. Losses at the gene ends were 4 bases for V and 2 bases for J; bases not matched to a gene: 8. Looked up from germline, CDR1 is SEHNR and CDR2 is FQNEAQ (reference sequence). CDR3 nucleotide sequence: TGTGCCAGCAGCTCCCCTGGGGACAGTGCCTACGAGCAGTACTTC. This sequence encodes CASSSPGDSAYEQYF.

This clonotype was seen only once. The chain joins TRBV6-2 or TRBV6-3 to TRBJ1-5; D uncertain. This CDR3 has 12 amino acids. V was cut by 8 bases and J by 2 bases, with 7 bases left in between. Germline lookup yields CDR1 MNHEY and CDR2 SVGEGT. The CDR3 protein is CASGEGNQPQHF. In DNA, the CDR3 is TGTGCCAGCGGGGAGGGCAATCAGCCCCAGCATTTT.

In this sample, this clonotype is medium-sized (0.01 to 0.1%). The rearrangement links TRBV6-5 to TRBJ1-3; D is undetermined. Trimming took 2 bases from V and 7 from J, leaving 12 bases between them. The CDR3 is 14 residues long. CDR1 and CDR2 (germline): MNHEY, SVGAGI. The CDR3 nucleotides read TGTGCCAGCAGTTACATGGCATACGGGAACACCATATATTTT. The encoded protein is CASSYMAYGNTIYF.

The chain uses TRBV7-9 and TRBJ2-1; 9 bases are shared with TRBD2. Per the germline V gene, CDR1 is SEHNR and CDR2 is FQNEAQ (reference sequence). CDR3 length: 16 residues. The V gene end was trimmed by 4 bases and the J gene end by 6 bases; junction bases not matched to a gene: 10. CDR3 sequence: CASSSPKRGAGNEQFF. CDR3 DNA: TGTGCCAGCAGCTCACCCAAGCGGGGGGCGGGCAATGAGCAGTTCTTC.

This clonotype was detected a few times. The junction departs from germline at one end; a sequencing error may be responsible. This chain uses TRBV4-1 with TRBJ1-1, with D perhaps matching TRBD1 (6 bases). CDR3 size: 15 residues. Germline V CDR1 and CDR2: MGHRA, YSYEKL. This chain's CDR3 is CASSPRTALNTEAFF. The CDR3 nucleotides are TGTGCCAGCAGCCCGCGGACAGCTTTGAACACTGAAGCTTTCTTT.

The chain has TRBV6-2 or TRBV6-3 and TRBJ2-1, with 9 bases aligning to TRBD1. CDR1 and CDR2 from the germline V gene are MNHEY and SVGEGT. V dropped 6 bases and J dropped 6; count of bases not matched to a gene: 18. The CDR3 totals 18 residues. The CDR3 reads CASSRASPRDRVSNEQFF. The CDR3 DNA is TGTGCCAGCAGCCGTGCCTCGCCCCGGGACAGGGTATCCAATGAGCAGTTCTTC.

This clonotype was counted between two and nine times. The rearrangement links TRBV7-6 to TRBJ2-3; D remains unclear. CDR3 length: 15 residues. V was trimmed by 2 bases and J by 0 bases, leaving 9 bases between them. CDR1 is SGHVS, CDR2 FNYEAQ, per germline. In DNA form, the CDR3 reads TGTGCCAGCAGCTTAAGTAGGTCTAGCACAGATACGCAGTATTTT. Its protein product is CASSLSRSSTDTQYF.

This clonotype turned up a few times. The chain employs TRBV19 and TRBJ1-1, with 9 bases that match TRBD1. Germline V gene lookup returns CDR1 LNHDA and CDR2 SQIVND (reference sequence). V lost 3 bases to trimming and J lost 5 bases; unmatched junction nucleotides: 13. The CDR3 has 17 residues. CDR3 protein: CASSIRGQGRRKTEAFF. CDR3 DNA: TGTGCCAGTAGTATTCGTGGACAGGGGAGGCGGAAGACTGAAGCTTTCTTT.

The genes are TRBV28 and TRBJ2-3, with 7 bases fitting TRBD2. Per germline, CDR1 MDHEN and CDR2 SYDVKM. The CDR3 runs 15 residues. The V segment lost 4 bases and the J segment 0 bases; nucleotides outside the gene matches: 4. CDR3 region: CASSSPGGSTDTQYF. CDR3 coding DNA: TGTGCCAGCAGTTCCCCGGGGGGTAGCACAGATACGCAGTATTTT. The whole variable domain, remainder taken from reference TRBV28 and TRBJ2-3, is DVKVTQSSRYLVKRTGEKVFLECVQDMDHENMFWYRQDPGLGLRLIYFSYDVKMKEKGDIPEGYSVSREKKERFSLILESASTNQTSMYLCASSSPGGSTDTQYFGPGTRLTVL.